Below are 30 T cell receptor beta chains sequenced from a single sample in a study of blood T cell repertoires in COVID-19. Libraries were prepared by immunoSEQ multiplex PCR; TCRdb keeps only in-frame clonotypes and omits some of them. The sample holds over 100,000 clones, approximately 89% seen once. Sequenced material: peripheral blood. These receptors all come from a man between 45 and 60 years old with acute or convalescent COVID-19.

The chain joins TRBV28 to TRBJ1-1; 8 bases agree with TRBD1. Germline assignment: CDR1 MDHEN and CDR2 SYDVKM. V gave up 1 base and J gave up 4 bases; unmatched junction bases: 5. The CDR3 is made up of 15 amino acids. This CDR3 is CASSLSYRGSTEAFF. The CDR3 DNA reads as TGTGCCAGCAGTTTATCGTACAGGGGGAGCACTGAAGCTTTCTTT.

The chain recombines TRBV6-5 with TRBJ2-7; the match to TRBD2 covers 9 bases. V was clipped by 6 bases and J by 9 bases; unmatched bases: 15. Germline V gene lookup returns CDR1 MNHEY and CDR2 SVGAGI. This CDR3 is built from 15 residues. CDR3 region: CASSPSGLAGLSQYF. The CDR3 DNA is TGTGCCAGCAGCCCCTCAGGGCTAGCGGGACTCTCGCAGTACTTC.

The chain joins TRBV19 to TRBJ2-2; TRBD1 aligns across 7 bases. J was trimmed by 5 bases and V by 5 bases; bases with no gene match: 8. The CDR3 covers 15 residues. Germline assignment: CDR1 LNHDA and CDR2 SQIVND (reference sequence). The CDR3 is CASSLGQRLTGELFF. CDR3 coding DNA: TGTGCCAGTAGTTTGGGACAGCGATTGACCGGGGAGCTGTTTTTT.

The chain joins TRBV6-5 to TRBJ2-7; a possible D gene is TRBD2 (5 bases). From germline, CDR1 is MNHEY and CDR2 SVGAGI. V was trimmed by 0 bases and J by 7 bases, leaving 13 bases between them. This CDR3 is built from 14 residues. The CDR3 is CASSYSRGSVEQYF. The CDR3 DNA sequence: TGTGCCAGCAGTTACTCGAGAGGGTCCGTTGAGCAGTACTTC.

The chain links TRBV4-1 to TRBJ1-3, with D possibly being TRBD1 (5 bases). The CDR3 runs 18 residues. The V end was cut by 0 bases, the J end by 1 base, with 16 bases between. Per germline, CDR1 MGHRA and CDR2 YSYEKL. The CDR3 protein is CASSQDPPGRGSGNTIYF. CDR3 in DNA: TGCGCCAGCAGCCAAGATCCTCCAGGCCGGGGGTCTGGAAACACCATATATTTT.

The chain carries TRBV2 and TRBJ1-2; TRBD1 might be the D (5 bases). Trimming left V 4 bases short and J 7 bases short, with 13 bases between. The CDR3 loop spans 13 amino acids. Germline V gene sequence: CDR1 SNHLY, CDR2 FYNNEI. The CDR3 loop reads CASSGPGKAGYTF. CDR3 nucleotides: TGTGCCAGCAGTGGTCCAGGGAAGGCTGGCTACACCTTC.

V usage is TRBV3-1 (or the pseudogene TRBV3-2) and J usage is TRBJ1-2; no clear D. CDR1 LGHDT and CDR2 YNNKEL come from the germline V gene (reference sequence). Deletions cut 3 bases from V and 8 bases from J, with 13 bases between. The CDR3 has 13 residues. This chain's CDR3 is CASSHLRRGGYTF. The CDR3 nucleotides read TGTGCCAGCAGCCACCTCAGGAGAGGGGGCTACACCTTC.

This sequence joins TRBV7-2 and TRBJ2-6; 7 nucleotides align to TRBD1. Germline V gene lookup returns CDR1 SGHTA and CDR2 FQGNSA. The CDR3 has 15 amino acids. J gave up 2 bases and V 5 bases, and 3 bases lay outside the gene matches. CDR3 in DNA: TGTGCCAGCAGCATCGACAGGGCTGGGGCCAACGTCCTGACTTTC. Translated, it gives CASSIDRAGANVLTF.

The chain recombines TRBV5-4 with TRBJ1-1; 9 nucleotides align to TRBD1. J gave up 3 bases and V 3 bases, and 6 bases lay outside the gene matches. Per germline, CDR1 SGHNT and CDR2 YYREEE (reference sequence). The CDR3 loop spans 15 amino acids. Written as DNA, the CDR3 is TGTGCCAGCAGCTCAAAAGACAGGGGGGACACTGAAGCTTTCTTT. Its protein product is CASSSKDRGDTEAFF. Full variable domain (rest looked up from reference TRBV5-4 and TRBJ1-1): ETGVTQSPTHLIKTRGQQVTLRCSSQSGHNTVSWYQQALGQGPQFIFQYYREEENGRGNFPPRFSGLQFPNYSSELNVNALELDDSALYLCASSSKDRGDTEAFFGQGTRLTVV.

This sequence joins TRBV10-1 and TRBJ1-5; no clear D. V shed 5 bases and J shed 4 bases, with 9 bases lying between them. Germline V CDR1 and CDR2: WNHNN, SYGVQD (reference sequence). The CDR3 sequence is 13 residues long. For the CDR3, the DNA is TGCGCCAGCAGTAACACATTGAATCAGCCCCAGCATTTT. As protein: CASSNTLNQPQHF.

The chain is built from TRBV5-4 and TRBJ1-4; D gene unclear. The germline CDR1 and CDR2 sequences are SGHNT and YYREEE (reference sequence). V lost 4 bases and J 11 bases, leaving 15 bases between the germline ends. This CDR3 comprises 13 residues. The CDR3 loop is CASSASGLEKLFF. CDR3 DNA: TGTGCCAGCAGCGCGTCAGGTCTCGAGAAACTGTTTTTT.

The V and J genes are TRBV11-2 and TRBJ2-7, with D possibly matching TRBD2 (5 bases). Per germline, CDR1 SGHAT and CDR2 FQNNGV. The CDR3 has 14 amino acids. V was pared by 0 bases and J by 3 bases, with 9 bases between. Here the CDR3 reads CASSLDRGSYEQYF. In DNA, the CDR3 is TGTGCCAGCAGCTTAGATCGGGGAAGCTACGAGCAGTACTTC.

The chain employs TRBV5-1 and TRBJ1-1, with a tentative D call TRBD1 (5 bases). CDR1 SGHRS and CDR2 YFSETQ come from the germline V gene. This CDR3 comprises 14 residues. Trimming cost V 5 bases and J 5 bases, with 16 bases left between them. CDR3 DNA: TGCGCCAGCAGAGAAATGGGGGGTATTACTGAAGCTTTCTTT. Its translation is CASREMGGITEAFF.

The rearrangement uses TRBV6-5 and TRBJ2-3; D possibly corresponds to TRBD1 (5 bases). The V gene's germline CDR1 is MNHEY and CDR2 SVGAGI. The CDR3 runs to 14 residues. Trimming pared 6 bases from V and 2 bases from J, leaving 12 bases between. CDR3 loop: CASSPLGPTDTQYF. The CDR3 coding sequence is TGTGCCAGCAGCCCCTTGGGGCCCACAGATACGCAGTATTTT.

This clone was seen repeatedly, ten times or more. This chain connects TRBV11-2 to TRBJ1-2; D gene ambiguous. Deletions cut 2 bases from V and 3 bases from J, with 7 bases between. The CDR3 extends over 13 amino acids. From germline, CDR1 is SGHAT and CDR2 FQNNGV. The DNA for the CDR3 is TGTGCCAGCAGCTTACAGGATCACTATGGCTACACCTTC. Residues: CASSLQDHYGYTF.

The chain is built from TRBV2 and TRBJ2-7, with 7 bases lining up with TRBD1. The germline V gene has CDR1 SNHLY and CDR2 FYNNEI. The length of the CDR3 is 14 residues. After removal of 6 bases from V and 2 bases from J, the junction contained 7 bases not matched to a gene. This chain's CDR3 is CASSKDRDAYEQYF. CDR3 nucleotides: TGTGCCAGCAGCAAAGACAGGGATGCCTACGAGCAGTACTTC.

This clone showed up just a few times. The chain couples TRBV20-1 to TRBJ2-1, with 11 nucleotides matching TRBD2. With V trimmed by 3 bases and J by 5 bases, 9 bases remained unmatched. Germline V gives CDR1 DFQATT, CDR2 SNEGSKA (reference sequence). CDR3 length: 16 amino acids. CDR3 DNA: TGCAGTGCTAGTGGTTGGGGACTAGCGGAGGACAATGAGCAGTTCTTC. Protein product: CSASGWGLAEDNEQFF.

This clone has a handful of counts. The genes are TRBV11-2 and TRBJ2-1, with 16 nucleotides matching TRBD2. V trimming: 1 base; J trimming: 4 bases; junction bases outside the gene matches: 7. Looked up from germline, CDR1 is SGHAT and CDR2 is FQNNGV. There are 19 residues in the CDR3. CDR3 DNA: TGTGCCAGCAGCTTAGGGGGACTAGCGGGAGGGCCGGTTTACAATGAGCAGTTCTTC. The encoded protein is CASSLGGLAGGPVYNEQFF.

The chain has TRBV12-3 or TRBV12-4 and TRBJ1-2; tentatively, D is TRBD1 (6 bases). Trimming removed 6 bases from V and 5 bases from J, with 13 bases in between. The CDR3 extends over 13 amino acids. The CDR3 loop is CASSLQGLYGYTF. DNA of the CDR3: TGTGCCAGCAGCCTCCAGGGGCTATATGGCTACACCTTC.

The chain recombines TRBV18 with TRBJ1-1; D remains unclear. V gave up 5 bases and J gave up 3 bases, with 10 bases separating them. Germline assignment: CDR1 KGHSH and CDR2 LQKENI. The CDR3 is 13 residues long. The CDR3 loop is CASSYGVDTEAFF. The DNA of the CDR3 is TGTGCCAGCTCATACGGGGTAGACACTGAAGCTTTCTTT.

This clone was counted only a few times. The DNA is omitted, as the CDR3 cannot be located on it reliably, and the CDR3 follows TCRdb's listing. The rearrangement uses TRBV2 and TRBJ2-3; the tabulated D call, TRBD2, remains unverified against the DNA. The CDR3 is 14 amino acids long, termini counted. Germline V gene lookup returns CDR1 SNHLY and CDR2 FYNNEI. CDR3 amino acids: CASSVSPLWDTQYF.

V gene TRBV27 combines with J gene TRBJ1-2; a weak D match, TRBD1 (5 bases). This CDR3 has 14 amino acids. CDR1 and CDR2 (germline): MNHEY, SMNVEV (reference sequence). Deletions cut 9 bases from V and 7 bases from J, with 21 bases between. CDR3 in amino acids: CASRTRDNLVGYTF. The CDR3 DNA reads TGTGCCAGTCGGACACGAGATAACCTGGTTGGCTACACCTTC.

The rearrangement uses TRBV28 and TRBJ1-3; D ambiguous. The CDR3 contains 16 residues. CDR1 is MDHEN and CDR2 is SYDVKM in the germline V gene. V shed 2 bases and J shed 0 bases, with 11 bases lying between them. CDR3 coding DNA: TGTGCCAGCAGTTTAGACGGCGGAGCCTCTGGAAACACCATATATTTT. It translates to CASSLDGGASGNTIYF.

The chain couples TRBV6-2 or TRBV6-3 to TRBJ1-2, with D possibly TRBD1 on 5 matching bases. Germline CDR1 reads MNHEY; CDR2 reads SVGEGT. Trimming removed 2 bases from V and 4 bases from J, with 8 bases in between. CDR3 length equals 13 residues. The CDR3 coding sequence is TGTGCCAGCAGTTACGCGACAGTCTATGGCTACACCTTC. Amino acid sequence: CASSYATVYGYTF.

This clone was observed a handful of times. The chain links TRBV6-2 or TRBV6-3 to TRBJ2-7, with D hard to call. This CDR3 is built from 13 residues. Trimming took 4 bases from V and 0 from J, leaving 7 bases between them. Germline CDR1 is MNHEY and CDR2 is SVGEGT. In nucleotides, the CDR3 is TGTGCCAGCAGTTCTCCGAGCTCCTACGAGCAGTACTTC. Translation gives CASSSPSSYEQYF.

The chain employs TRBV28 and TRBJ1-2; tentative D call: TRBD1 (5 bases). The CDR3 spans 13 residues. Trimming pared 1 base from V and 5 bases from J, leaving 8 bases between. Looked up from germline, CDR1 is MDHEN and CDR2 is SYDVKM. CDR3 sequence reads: CASSLSGRYGYTF. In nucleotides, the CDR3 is TGTGCCAGCAGTTTATCAGGGAGGTATGGCTACACCTTC.

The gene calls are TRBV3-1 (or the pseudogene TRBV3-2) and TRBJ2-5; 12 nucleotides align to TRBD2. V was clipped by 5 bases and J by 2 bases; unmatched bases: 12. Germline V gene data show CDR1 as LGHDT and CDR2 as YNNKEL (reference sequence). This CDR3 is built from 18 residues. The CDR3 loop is CASSERGSGLAGQETQYF. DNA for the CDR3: TGTGCCAGCAGCGAAAGAGGGTCTGGACTAGCGGGGCAAGAGACCCAGTACTTC.

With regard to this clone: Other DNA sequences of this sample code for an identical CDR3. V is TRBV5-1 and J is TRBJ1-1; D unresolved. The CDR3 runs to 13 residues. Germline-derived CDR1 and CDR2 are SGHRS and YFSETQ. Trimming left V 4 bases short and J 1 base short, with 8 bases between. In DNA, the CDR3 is TGCGCCAGCAGCCCCACACAGAACACTGAAGCTTTCTTT. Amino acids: CASSPTQNTEAFF.

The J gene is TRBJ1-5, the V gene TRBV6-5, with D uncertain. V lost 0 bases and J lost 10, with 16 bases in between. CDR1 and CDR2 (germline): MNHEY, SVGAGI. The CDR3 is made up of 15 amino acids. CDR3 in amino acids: CASSYSQTTLHPQHF. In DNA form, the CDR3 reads TGTGCCAGCAGTTACTCCCAGACAACCCTTCATCCCCAGCATTTT.

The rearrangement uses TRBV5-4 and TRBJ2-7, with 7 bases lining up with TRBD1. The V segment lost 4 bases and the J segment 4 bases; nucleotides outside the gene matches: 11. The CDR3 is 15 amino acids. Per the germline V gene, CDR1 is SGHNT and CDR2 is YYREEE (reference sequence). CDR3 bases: TGTGCCAGCAGCCGCGAGGGGGCGGGCTTATACGAGCAGTACTTC. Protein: CASSREGAGLYEQYF. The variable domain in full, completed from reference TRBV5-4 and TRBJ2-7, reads ETGVTQSPTHLIKTRGQQVTLRCSSQSGHNTVSWYQQALGQGPQFIFQYYREEENGRGNFPPRFSGLQFPNYSSELNVNALELDDSALYLCASSREGAGLYEQYFGPGTRLTVT.